The 9 T cell receptor beta chains in this list originate from one sample, sequenced in a study of blood T cell repertoires in COVID-19. Clones were sequenced by immunoSEQ multiplex PCR, and TCRdb holds only the in-frame ones, with some missing. The sample yields just under 250,000 clones, roughly 89% seen once. What was sequenced was PBMCs or T cells enriched from blood (not recorded which). Receptor source: a woman aged 25 to 39 who had recovered from COVID-19.

Details on this clone: The sample carries other DNA sequences with the same CDR3. The chain carries TRBV19 and TRBJ1-1; 8 bases match TRBD1. CDR3 size: 15 residues. Germline CDR1 reads LNHDA; CDR2 reads SQIVND (reference sequence). V dropped 1 base and J dropped 4; count of bases not matched to a gene: 5. CDR3 region: CASSIGTGWGTEAFF. The CDR3 coding sequence is TGTGCCAGTAGTATAGGGACAGGGTGGGGCACTGAAGCTTTCTTT.

This clone occurred once. This chain links TRBV7-9 with TRBJ1-2; TRBD1 matches at 9 bases. Germline lookup yields CDR1 SEHNR and CDR2 FQNEAQ (reference sequence). This CDR3 is 15 amino acids long. Trimming took 0 bases from V and 5 from J; bases not matched to a gene: 4. For the CDR3, the DNA is TGTGCCAGCAGCTTAGCAATCGGGACAGGGTATGGCTACACCTTC. Translating gives CASSLAIGTGYGYTF.

The chain joins TRBV5-1 to TRBJ1-4, with D perhaps TRBD1 (5 bases). The CDR3 contains 15 residues. V was trimmed by 3 bases and J by 4 bases, leaving 13 bases between them. From germline, CDR1 is SGHRS and CDR2 YFSETQ. The CDR3 DNA is TGCGCCAGCAGCTGGGAGGGGTATGGTAATGAAAAACTGTTTTTT. As protein: CASSWEGYGNEKLFF.

This sequence joins TRBV7-3 and TRBJ1-2; TRBD1 agrees at 8 bases. The CDR3 contains 16 residues. Trimming at V came to 0 bases and at J to 5 bases, leaving 8 bases not matched to a gene. The V gene's germline CDR1 is SGHTA and CDR2 FQGTGA. As DNA, the CDR3 is TGTGCCAGCAGCTTAACGTCTGGACAGGGTGATTATGGCTACACCTTC. This encodes CASSLTSGQGDYGYTF.

V and J are TRBV9 and TRBJ2-7; possibly TRBD1 for D (6 bases). The CDR3 is 13 residues long. Germline CDR1 SGDLS, CDR2 YYNGEE. V shed 4 bases and J shed 3 bases, with 11 bases lying between them. CDR3 region: CASSPKDSYEQYF. CDR3 nucleotides: TGTGCCAGCAGCCCCAAGGACAGCTACGAGCAGTACTTC.

This clone was detected only a few times. The chain couples TRBV27 to TRBJ2-3; 8 positions agree with TRBD2. Germline V gives CDR1 MNHEY, CDR2 SMNVEV (reference sequence). This CDR3 is 15 amino acids long. The V gene end was trimmed by 3 bases and the J gene end by 3 bases; junction bases not matched to a gene: 5. Here the CDR3 DNA reads TGTGCCAGCAGTTTGAGCGGGAGTGAAACAGATACGCAGTATTTT. Amino acids: CASSLSGSETDTQYF.

This rearrangement joins TRBV6-5 to TRBJ2-7, with 7 bases lining up with TRBD2. Germline V gene data show CDR1 as MNHEY and CDR2 as SVGAGI. This CDR3 contains 16 residues. V shed 1 base and J 0 bases; nucleotides not matched to a gene: 6. CDR3 sequence: CASSYWSGTTSYEQYF. As DNA, the CDR3 is TGTGCCAGCAGTTACTGGTCCGGGACTACCTCCTACGAGCAGTACTTC.

V and J are TRBV6-6 and TRBJ1-5, with 8 bases that match TRBD1. Germline V CDR1 and CDR2: MNHNY, SVGAGI (reference sequence). Losses at the gene ends were 7 bases for V and 8 bases for J; bases not matched to a gene: 10. CDR3 size: 14 residues. The CDR3 protein is CASIRTGYNEPQHF. As DNA, the CDR3 is TGTGCCAGCATCAGGACAGGGTATAACGAGCCCCAGCATTTT.

The genes are TRBV20-1 and TRBJ1-1; D might be TRBD1 (5 bases). Germline CDR1 reads DFQATT; CDR2 reads SNEGSKA (reference sequence). Trimming cost V 3 bases and J 4 bases, with 18 bases left between them. The CDR3 is made up of 15 amino acids. CDR3 in amino acids: CSASSGGAVGTEAFF. The CDR3 nucleotides read TGCAGTGCTAGTAGCGGGGGAGCGGTGGGCACTGAAGCTTTCTTT.